The source of this TCR beta chain is a study of response to subunit inactivated influenza vaccine. TCRdb reanalysed the RT-PCR reads using MiXCR and keeps one entry per CDR3 protein. The sample shows about 700,000 distinct CDR3 sequences, 15% to 17% of them seen only once. CDR1 MNHNS and CDR2 SASEGT come from the germline V gene. The V gene lost 0 bases and the J gene lost 5 bases, with 7 bases spanning the gap. The CDR3 loop spans 13 amino acids. The chain has TRBV6-1 and TRBJ2-5; D call uncertain. The source material was PBMCs from blood, sampled approximately 12 days after vaccination. The clonotype was recovered from a middle-aged man who received an inactivated influenza vaccine. This CDR3 is CASSEARSETQYF. The CDR3 coding sequence is TGTGCCAGCAGTGAAGCGCGGAGCGAGACCCAGTACTTC.